The 9 T cell receptor beta chains presented below share a single source sample, sequenced in a study of blood T cell repertoires in COVID-19. Method: immunoSEQ multiplex PCR; TCRdb's copy keeps in-frame clones and lacks some. The sample yields some 350,000 clones, around nine tenths seen once. The sequenced sample was peripheral blood. The source of these receptors is a human donor in a cohort sampled during active COVID-19.

V and J are TRBV6-5 and TRBJ2-2; 11 nucleotides line up with TRBD2. This CDR3 is built from 14 residues. V shed 7 bases, J shed 5 bases, and the junction held 3 bases outside the gene matches. Per germline, CDR1 MNHEY and CDR2 SVGAGI. The CDR3 region is CASTRTSGTGELFF. The CDR3 region has the DNA TGTGCCAGCACCCGGACTAGCGGGACCGGGGAGCTGTTTTTT.

This chain links TRBV19 with TRBJ2-1; 7 positions agree with TRBD2. From germline, CDR1 is LNHDA and CDR2 SQIVND (reference sequence). The CDR3 is made up of 15 amino acids. After removal of 1 base from V and 8 bases from J, the junction contained 8 bases not matched to a gene. As DNA, the CDR3 is TGTGCCAGTAGTATAGTTGCGGGAGCCGGCCATGAGCAGTTCTTC. This sequence encodes CASSIVAGAGHEQFF.

V usage is TRBV7-9 and J usage is TRBJ2-7, with D perhaps TRBD1 (5 bases). The CDR3 contains 14 residues. Trimming took off 0 bases at V and 7 bases at J, with 13 bases between the two ends. Germline lookup yields CDR1 SEHNR and CDR2 FQNEAQ (reference sequence). CDR3 protein: CASSLALGAEEQYF. Written as DNA, the CDR3 is TGTGCCAGCAGCTTAGCGCTAGGGGCGGAGGAGCAGTACTTC.

This clone was observed a few times. The chain couples TRBV5-1 to TRBJ1-5; 7 bases are a match to TRBD1. The germline V gene encodes CDR1 SGHRS and CDR2 YFSETQ. The CDR3 sequence is 16 residues long. The V gene end was trimmed by 4 bases and the J gene end by 1 base; junction bases not matched to a gene: 8. Written as DNA, the CDR3 is TGCGCCAGCAGCCTAACAGGGGAAGGGAGCAATCAGCCCCAGCATTTT. Translating gives CASSLTGEGSNQPQHF.

The chain links TRBV18 to TRBJ1-2, with 9 bases identical to TRBD1. Germline V lookup: CDR1 KGHSH, CDR2 LQKENI. V lost 4 bases and J lost 0; bases outside the gene matches: 3. CDR3 size: 15 residues. For the CDR3, the DNA is TGTGCCAGCTCACTCGGACAGGGGTCTAACTATGGCTACACCTTC. Protein sequence: CASSLGQGSNYGYTF.

The rearrangement joins TRBV25-1 to TRBJ2-7; a weak D match, TRBD2 (5 bases). From germline, CDR1 is MGHDK and CDR2 SYGVNS. Deletions cut 3 bases from V and 4 bases from J, with 16 bases between. The CDR3 has 15 amino acids. Here the CDR3 DNA reads TGTGCCAGCAGTGAGAGCGGAGCCGAGACTTACGAGCAGTACTTC. This gives the protein CASSESGAETYEQYF.

The chain combines TRBV18 with TRBJ1-1, with TRBD1 matching over 8 bases. From germline, CDR1 is KGHSH and CDR2 LQKENI. After removal of 1 base from V and 5 bases from J, the junction contained 12 bases not matched to a gene. The CDR3 is 17 residues long. The DNA for the CDR3 is TGTGCCAGCTCACCACGGACCCCAGGGACAGGATGGACTGAAGCTTTCTTT. It encodes CASSPRTPGTGWTEAFF.

This rearrangement joins TRBV5-1 to TRBJ2-7, with D unresolved. Deletions cut 0 bases from V and 0 bases from J, with 7 bases between. Looked up from germline, CDR1 is SGHRS and CDR2 is YFSETQ. This CDR3 contains 14 residues. In DNA form, the CDR3 reads TGCGCCAGCAGCTTGGCCGTTAACTCCTACGAGCAGTACTTC. It codes for CASSLAVNSYEQYF.

J is TRBJ1-4 and V is TRBV9, with 10 bases identical to TRBD1. The CDR3 runs to 15 residues. Germline values: CDR1 SGDLS, CDR2 YYNGEE. V gave up 4 bases and J gave up 4 bases; unmatched junction bases: 4. CDR3 sequence (DNA): TGTGCCAGCAGCACGACAGGGGGCCTTAATGAAAAACTGTTTTTT. It codes for CASSTTGGLNEKLFF.